This T cell receptor (beta chain) was recorded in a study of blood T cell repertoires in COVID-19. Whole-study context: Specimens from acute and convalescent COVID-19 originated in the United States, Italy and Spain. Sample material is recorded as cDNA or gDNA derived from T cells, B-cell-depleted T cells, or PBMCs.

Authors' methods: Quantification of nucleated cells was approximated via reference gene primer amplification. Libraries were prepared by immunoSEQ multiplex PCR; TCRdb keeps only in-frame clonotypes and omits some of them. Clone size and V and J calls were adopted from that table, with D and trimming inferred from the DNA. The sample shows about 130,000 clones, over 75% of them seen only once. After removal of 1 base from V and 10 bases from J, the junction contained 2 bases not matched to a gene. The germline CDR1 and CDR2 sequences are SGHAT and FQNNGV. This CDR3 comprises 15 residues. Specimen: peripheral blood. The chain uses TRBV11-2 and TRBJ1-6, with 12 bases identical to TRBD1. This receptor was taken from a woman at least 80 years old with acute or convalescent COVID-19. The DNA for the CDR3 is TGTGCCAGCAGCTTAGGGGACAGGGGGCGGTCACCCCTCCACTTT. It encodes CASSLGDRGRSPLHF.